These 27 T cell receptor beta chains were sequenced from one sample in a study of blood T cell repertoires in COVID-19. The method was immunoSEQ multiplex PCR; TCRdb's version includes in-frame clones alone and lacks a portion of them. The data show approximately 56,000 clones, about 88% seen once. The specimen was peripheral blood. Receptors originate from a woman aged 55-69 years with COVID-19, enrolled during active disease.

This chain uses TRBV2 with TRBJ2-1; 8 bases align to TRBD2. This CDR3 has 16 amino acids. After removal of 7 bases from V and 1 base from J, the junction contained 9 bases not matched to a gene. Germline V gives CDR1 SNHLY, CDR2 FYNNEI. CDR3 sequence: CASILSGGVSYNEQFF. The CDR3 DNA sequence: TGTGCCAGCATATTGTCGGGAGGGGTATCCTACAATGAGCAGTTCTTC.

The CDR3 sequence is CASSDQSGNTIYF. The DNA for the CDR3 is TGTGCCAGTAGCGATCAGTCTGGAAACACCATATATTTT. This chain links TRBV19 with TRBJ1-3; no reliable D call. The CDR3 has 13 residues. V was cut by 6 bases and J by 1 base, with 7 bases left in between. Per germline, CDR1 LNHDA and CDR2 SQIVND (reference sequence).

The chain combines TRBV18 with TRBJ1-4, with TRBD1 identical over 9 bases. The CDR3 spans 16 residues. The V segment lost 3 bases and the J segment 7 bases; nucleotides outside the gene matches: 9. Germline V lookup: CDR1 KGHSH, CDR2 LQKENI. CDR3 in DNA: TGTGCCAGCTCACCGGGAACAGGGGGCGCGGGTGAAAAACTGTTTTTT. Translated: CASSPGTGGAGEKLFF.

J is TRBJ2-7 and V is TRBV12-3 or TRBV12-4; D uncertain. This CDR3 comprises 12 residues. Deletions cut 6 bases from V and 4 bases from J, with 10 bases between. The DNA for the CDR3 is TGTGCCAGCAGCCCCACAGCATACGAGCAGTACTTC. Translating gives CASSPTAYEQYF.

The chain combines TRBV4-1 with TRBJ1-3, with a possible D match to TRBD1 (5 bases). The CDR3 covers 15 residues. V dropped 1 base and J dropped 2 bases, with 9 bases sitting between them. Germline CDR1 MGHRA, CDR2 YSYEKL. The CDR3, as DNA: TGCGCCAGCAGCCAAGCAGGGTATGCTGGAAACACCATATATTTT. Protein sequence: CASSQAGYAGNTIYF.

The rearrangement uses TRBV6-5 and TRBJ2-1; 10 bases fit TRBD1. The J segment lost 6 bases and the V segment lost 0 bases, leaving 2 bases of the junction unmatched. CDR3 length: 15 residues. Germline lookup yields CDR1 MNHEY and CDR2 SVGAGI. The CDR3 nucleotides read TGTGCCAGCAGTTACTCGGGACAGGGGAGCAATGAGCAGTTCTTC. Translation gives CASSYSGQGSNEQFF.

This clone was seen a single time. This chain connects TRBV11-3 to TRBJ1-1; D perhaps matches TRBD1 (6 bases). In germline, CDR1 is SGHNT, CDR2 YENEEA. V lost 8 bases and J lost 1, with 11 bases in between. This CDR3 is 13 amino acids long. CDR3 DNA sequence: TGTGCCAGCTGTCGACAGGAGAACACTGAAGCTTTCTTT. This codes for CASCRQENTEAFF.

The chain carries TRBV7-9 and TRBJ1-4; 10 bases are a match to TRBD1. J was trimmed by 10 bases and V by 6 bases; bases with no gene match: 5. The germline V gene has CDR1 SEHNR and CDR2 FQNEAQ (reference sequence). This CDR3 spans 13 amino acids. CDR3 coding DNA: TGTGCCAGCAGGGGGACAGGGGACCCAAAACTGTTTTTT. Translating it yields CASRGTGDPKLFF.

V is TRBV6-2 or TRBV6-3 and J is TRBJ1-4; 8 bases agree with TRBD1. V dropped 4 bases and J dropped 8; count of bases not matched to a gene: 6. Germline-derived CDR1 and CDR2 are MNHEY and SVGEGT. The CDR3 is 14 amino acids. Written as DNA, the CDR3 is TGTGCCAGCAGTTCGGGACAGGCTGAAGAAAAACTGTTTTTT. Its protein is CASSSGQAEEKLFF.

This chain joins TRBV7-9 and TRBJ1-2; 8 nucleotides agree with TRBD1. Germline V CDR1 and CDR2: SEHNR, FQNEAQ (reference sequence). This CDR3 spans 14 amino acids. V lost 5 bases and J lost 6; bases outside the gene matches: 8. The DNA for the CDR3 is TGTGCCAGCAGCCCGCAGGGGGCTCGGGATGGCTACACCTTC. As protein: CASSPQGARDGYTF.

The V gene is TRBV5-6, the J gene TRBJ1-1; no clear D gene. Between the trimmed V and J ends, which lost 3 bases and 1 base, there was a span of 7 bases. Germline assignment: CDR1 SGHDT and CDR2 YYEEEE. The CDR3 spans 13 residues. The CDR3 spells CASSYSGNTEAFF. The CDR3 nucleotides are TGTGCCAGCAGCTACTCGGGGAACACTGAAGCTTTCTTT.

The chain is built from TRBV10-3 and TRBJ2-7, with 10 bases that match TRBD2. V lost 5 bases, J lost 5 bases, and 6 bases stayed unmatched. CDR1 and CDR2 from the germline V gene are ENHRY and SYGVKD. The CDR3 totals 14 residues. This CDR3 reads CAISSSGRVNEQYF. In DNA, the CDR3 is TGTGCCATCAGTTCTAGCGGGAGAGTCAACGAGCAGTACTTC.

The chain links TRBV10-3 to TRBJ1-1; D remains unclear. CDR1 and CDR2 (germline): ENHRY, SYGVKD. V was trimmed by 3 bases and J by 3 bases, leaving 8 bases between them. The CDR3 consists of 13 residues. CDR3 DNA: TGTGCCATCAGTGATACTAAGGACACTGAAGCTTTCTTT. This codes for CAISDTKDTEAFF.

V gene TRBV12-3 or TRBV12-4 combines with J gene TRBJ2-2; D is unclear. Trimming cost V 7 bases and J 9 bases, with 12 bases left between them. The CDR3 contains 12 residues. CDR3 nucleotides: TGTGCCAGCACCTCGGGTGGCTGGGAGCTGTTTTTT. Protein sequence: CASTSGGWELFF.

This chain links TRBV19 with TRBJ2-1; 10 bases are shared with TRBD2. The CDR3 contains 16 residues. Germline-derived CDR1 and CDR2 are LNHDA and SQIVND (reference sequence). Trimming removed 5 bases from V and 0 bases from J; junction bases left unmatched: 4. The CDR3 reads CASSAASGGSYNEQFF. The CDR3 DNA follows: TGTGCCAGTAGTGCTGCTAGCGGGGGCTCCTACAATGAGCAGTTCTTC.

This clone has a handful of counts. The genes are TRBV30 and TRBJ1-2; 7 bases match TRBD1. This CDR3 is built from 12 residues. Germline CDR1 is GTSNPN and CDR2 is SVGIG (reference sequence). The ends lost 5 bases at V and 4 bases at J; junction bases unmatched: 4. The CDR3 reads CAWDRTGYGYTF. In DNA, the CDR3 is TGTGCCTGGGATCGGACAGGCTATGGCTACACCTTC.

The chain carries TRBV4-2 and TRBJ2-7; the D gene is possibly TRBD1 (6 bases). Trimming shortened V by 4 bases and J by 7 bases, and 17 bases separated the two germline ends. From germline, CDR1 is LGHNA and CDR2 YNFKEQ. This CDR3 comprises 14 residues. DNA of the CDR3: TGTGCCAGCAGCCTCGGGACACCCCGCAGGGAGCAGTACTTC. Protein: CASSLGTPRREQYF.

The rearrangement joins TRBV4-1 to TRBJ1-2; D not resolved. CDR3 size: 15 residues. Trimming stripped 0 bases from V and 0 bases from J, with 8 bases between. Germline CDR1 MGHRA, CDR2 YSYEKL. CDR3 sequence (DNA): TGCGCCAGCAGCCAAGACCCCGCAGCTAACTATGGCTACACCTTC. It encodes CASSQDPAANYGYTF.

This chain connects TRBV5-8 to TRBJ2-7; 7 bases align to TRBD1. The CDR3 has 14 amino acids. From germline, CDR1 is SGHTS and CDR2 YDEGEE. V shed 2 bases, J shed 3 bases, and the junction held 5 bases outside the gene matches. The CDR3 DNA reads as TGTGCCAGCAGCTTTCGGGGACAGCTCTACGAGCAGTACTTC. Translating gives CASSFRGQLYEQYF.

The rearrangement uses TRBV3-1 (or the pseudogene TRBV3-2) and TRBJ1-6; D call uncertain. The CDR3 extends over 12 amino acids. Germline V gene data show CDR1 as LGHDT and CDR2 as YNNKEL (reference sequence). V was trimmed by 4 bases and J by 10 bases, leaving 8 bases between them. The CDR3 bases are TGTGCCAGCAGCCGCGAGGAATCACCCCTCCACTTT. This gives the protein CASSREESPLHF.

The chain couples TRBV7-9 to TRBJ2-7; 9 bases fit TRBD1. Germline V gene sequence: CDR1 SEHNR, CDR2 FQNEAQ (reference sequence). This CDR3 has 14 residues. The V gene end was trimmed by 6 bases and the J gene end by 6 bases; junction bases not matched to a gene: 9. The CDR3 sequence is CASSTGTGPREQYF. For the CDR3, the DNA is TGTGCCAGCAGTACCGGGACAGGGCCCCGCGAGCAGTACTTC.

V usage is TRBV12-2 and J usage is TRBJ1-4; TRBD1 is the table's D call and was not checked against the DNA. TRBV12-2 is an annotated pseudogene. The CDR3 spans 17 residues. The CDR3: CASRLADRPATNEKLFF. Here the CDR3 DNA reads TGTGCAAGTCGCTTAGCGGACAGGCCTGCAACTAATGAAAAACTGTTTTTT.

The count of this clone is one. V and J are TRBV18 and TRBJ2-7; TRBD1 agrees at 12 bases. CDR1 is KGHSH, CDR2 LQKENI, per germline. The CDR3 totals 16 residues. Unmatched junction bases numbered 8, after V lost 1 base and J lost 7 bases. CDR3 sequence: CASSPLEGQGAGEQYF. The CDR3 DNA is TGTGCCAGCTCACCACTGGAGGGACAGGGGGCGGGGGAGCAGTACTTC.

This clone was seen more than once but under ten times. The CDR3 region is CASSSLGLARRDTQYF. For the CDR3, the DNA is TGTGCCAGCAGTTCCCTTGGACTAGCGAGAAGAGATACGCAGTATTTT. The V call is TRBV27, the J call TRBJ2-3; the match to TRBD2 covers 9 bases. Trimming removed 4 bases from V and 5 bases from J; junction bases left unmatched: 10. Germline V lookup: CDR1 MNHEY, CDR2 SMNVEV (reference sequence). The CDR3 has 16 amino acids.

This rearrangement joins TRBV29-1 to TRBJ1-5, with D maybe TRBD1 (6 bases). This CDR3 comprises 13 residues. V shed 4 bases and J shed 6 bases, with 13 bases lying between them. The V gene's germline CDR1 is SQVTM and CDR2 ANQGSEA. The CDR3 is CSVASGEGQPQHF. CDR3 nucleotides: TGCAGCGTTGCCTCAGGGGAGGGTCAGCCCCAGCATTTT.

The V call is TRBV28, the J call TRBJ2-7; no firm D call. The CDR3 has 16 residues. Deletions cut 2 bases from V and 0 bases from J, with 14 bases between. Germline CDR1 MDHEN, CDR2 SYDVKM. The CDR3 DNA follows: TGTGCCAGCAGTTTAGGTCCCGAGCGAGTCTCCTACGAGCAGTACTTC. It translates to CASSLGPERVSYEQYF.

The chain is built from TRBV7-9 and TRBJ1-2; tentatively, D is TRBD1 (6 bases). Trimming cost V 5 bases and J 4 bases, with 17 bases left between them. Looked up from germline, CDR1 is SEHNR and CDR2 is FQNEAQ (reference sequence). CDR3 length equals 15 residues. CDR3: CASSANRGAPYGYTF. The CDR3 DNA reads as TGTGCCAGCAGCGCAAACCGGGGGGCCCCCTATGGCTACACCTTC.